The present T cell receptor beta chain was sequenced within a study of cytomegalovirus exposure and HLA in healthy donors. Study-wide points: The study designated 150 or so TCR beta chains cytomegalovirus-associated. Some highly shared sequence variants likely arose as a pipeline artifact.

With respect to this clone: No antigen is known for it.

CDR1 is SGHRS and CDR2 is YFSETQ in the germline V gene. The CDR3 runs 16 residues. V shed 0 bases and J shed 0 bases, with 13 bases lying between them. PCR was performed using 60 Vbeta and 13 Jbeta primers. Clones were sequenced by immunoSEQ multiplex PCR, and TCRdb holds only the in-frame ones, with some missing. This table holds hundreds of thousands of clones, about 80% found once. The receptor comes from a woman in her sixties or seventies in good health and CMV-seropositive. Sequencing was done on a sample of PBMCs. V is TRBV5-1 and J is TRBJ2-7, with D maybe TRBD2 (6 bases). The chain's CDR3 is CASSLVSAGGSYEQYF. The CDR3 coding sequence is TGCGCCAGCAGCTTGGTGTCGGCCGGGGGCTCCTACGAGCAGTACTTC.